Listed below are T cell receptor beta chains from one sample, sequenced in a study of metastatic and nonmetastatic thyroid tumors. With MiXCR, TCRdb reprocessed the PCR reads. The sample holds approximately 28,000 clones, 15% seen once. The source material was blood. Source of these receptors: a male donor with papillary thyroid cancer or a benign thyroid nodule (not recorded which). Some clones in this sample may be carry-over from other donors' samples. Both conserved end residues are part of each CDR3. Fields, in order: V gene, clone size, D gene, J gene, CDR3 DNA, CDR3 protein. D genes are given only for firm matches. Clone size is given for some rows only: seen once, a few or many times, or a class if the clone is expanded.

V gene: TRBV11-3; clone size: many; D gene: TRBD2; J gene: TRBJ2-1; CDR3 DNA: TGTGCCAGCAGAAAGGTGGGACTAGCGGTGGCCAATGAGCAGTTCTTC; CDR3 protein: CASRKVGLAVANEQFF
V gene: TRBV4-3; clone size: -; D gene: -; J gene: TRBJ1-5; CDR3 DNA: TGCGCCAGCAGCCGAGCAACGGGGCTTAATCAGCCCCAGCATTTT; CDR3 protein: CASSRATGLNQPQHF
V gene: TRBV27; clone size: many; D gene: -; J gene: TRBJ2-7; CDR3 DNA: TGTGCCAGCAGGTCCAGCTACGAGCAGTACTTC; CDR3 protein: CASRSSYEQYF
V gene: TRBV4-1; clone size: many; D gene: TRBD1; J gene: TRBJ1-1; CDR3 DNA: TGCGCCAGCAGCCCCTACCCCGGGACAGGGGGGATGAACACTGAAGCTTTCTTT; CDR3 protein: CASSPYPGTGGMNTEAFF
V gene: TRBV28; clone size: few; D gene: TRBD1; J gene: TRBJ1-1; CDR3 DNA: TGTGCCACCTCGGATCAGGGGGGCGGGGACACTGAAGCTTTCTTT; CDR3 protein: CATSDQGGGDTEAFF
V gene: TRBV2; clone size: many; D gene: -; J gene: TRBJ2-1; CDR3 DNA: TGTGCCAGCCTACCGGGACTCGTGGAGCAGTTCTTC; CDR3 protein: CASLPGLVEQFF
V gene: TRBV6-1; clone size: few; D gene: TRBD2; J gene: TRBJ2-1; CDR3 DNA: TGTGCCAGCAGTGGGACTAGCGGGGGGAACATGCATGAGCAGTTCTTC; CDR3 protein: CASSGTSGGNMHEQFF
V gene: TRBV5-4; clone size: many; D gene: -; J gene: TRBJ2-1; CDR3 DNA: TGTGCCAGCAGAAATCAGGGGGGTGAGCAGTTCTTC; CDR3 protein: CASRNQGGEQFF
V gene: TRBV20-1; clone size: many; D gene: -; J gene: TRBJ2-3; CDR3 DNA: TGCAGTGCTACCCCCGCTGACCGCCCCACAGATACGCAGTATTTT; CDR3 protein: CSATPADRPTDTQYF
V gene: TRBV30; clone size: medium-sized; D gene: TRBD2; J gene: TRBJ2-3; CDR3 DNA: TGTGCCTGGAGTGTACCTAGCGGGGCAGATACGCAGTATTTT; CDR3 protein: CAWSVPSGADTQYF
V gene: TRBV10-3; clone size: many; D gene: -; J gene: TRBJ2-1; CDR3 DNA: TGTGCCATCAGGCCAACTGGATACAATGAGCAGTTCTTC; CDR3 protein: CAIRPTGYNEQFF
V gene: TRBV4-1; clone size: -; D gene: -; J gene: TRBJ2-7; CDR3 DNA: TGCGCCAGCAGCCAAGAGCTTGGGGTCACCTACGAGCAGTACTTC; CDR3 protein: CASSQELGVTYEQYF
V gene: TRBV6-1; clone size: few; D gene: -; J gene: TRBJ2-7; CDR3 DNA: TGTGTCAGCAGTCGGCCCCGGAGCCCCGCCTCCTACGAGCAGTACTTC; CDR3 protein: CVSSRPRSPASYEQYF
V gene: TRBV30; clone size: -; D gene: -; J gene: TRBJ2-7; CDR3 DNA: TGTGCCTGGAGCCCCTCTAGTGAGCAGTACTTC; CDR3 protein: CAWSPSSEQYF
V gene: TRBV4-2; clone size: -; D gene: -; J gene: TRBJ2-2; CDR3 DNA: TGTGCCAGCAGCCAACAGGTGGGGGGGAACACCGGGGAGCTGTTTTTT; CDR3 protein: CASSQQVGGNTGELFF
V gene: TRBV10-3; clone size: many; D gene: TRBD1; J gene: TRBJ1-6; CDR3 DNA: TGTGCCATCAGTGTAGACAGGGGAAATTCACCCCTCCACTTT; CDR3 protein: CAISVDRGNSPLHF
V gene: TRBV6-8; clone size: few; D gene: TRBD2; J gene: TRBJ2-5; CDR3 DNA: TGTGCCAGCAATGATCCGGGACTAGCAGGTGGAGAGACCCAGTACTTC; CDR3 protein: CASNDPGLAGGETQYF
V gene: TRBV9; clone size: many; D gene: TRBD2; J gene: TRBJ2-1; CDR3 DNA: TGTGCCAGCAGCCCCACCGGGGGGGAGCAGTTCTTC; CDR3 protein: CASSPTGGEQFF
V gene: TRBV7-2; clone size: -; D gene: TRBD1; J gene: TRBJ2-1; CDR3 DNA: TGTGCCAGCAGCCCGGGGACAGTCGGGACGCAGTTCTTC; CDR3 protein: CASSPGTVGTQFF
V gene: TRBV6-1; clone size: -; D gene: TRBD2; J gene: TRBJ2-7; CDR3 DNA: TGTGCCAGCAGTGAAACTAGCGGGGGGGCCTACGAGCAGTACTTC; CDR3 protein: CASSETSGGAYEQYF
V gene: TRBV20-1; clone size: -; D gene: -; J gene: TRBJ1-5; CDR3 DNA: TGCAGTGCTCTCCCGGCGGTTAGCAATCAGCCCCAGCATTTT; CDR3 protein: CSALPAVSNQPQHF
V gene: TRBV6-1; clone size: medium-sized; D gene: -; J gene: TRBJ2-2; CDR3 DNA: TGTGCCAGCAGTGAAGCGGGGGAGATACACACCGGGGAGCTGTTTTTT; CDR3 protein: CASSEAGEIHTGELFF
V gene: TRBV19; clone size: many; D gene: -; J gene: TRBJ1-6; CDR3 DNA: TGTGCCAGTCGCCCTAGGGCAGCCTATAATTCACCCCTCCACTTT; CDR3 protein: CASRPRAAYNSPLHF
V gene: TRBV4-2; clone size: -; D gene: -; J gene: TRBJ2-1; CDR3 DNA: TGTGCCAGCAGCCGTGATGTGCTTGTGGGCGATGAGCAGTTCTTC; CDR3 protein: CASSRDVLVGDEQFF
V gene: TRBV5-1; clone size: many; D gene: TRBD2; J gene: TRBJ2-3; CDR3 DNA: TGCGCCAGCAGCACTAGCGGGGGCACAGATACGCAGTATTTT; CDR3 protein: CASSTSGGTDTQYF
V gene: TRBV10-3; clone size: many; D gene: TRBD1; J gene: TRBJ2-7; CDR3 DNA: TGTGCCATCAGCGGGGGGACAGGGTACGAGCAGTACTTC; CDR3 protein: CAISGGTGYEQYF
V gene: TRBV9; clone size: many; D gene: TRBD1; J gene: TRBJ1-4; CDR3 DNA: TGTGCCAGCAGCACCAGGACAGGGGATGAAAGACTGTTTTTT; CDR3 protein: CASSTRTGDERLFF
V gene: TRBV19; clone size: many; D gene: -; J gene: TRBJ1-5; CDR3 DNA: TGTGCCAGTAGTATTACGCAGGAGAGGTGGCCCCAGCATTTT; CDR3 protein: CASSITQERWPQHF